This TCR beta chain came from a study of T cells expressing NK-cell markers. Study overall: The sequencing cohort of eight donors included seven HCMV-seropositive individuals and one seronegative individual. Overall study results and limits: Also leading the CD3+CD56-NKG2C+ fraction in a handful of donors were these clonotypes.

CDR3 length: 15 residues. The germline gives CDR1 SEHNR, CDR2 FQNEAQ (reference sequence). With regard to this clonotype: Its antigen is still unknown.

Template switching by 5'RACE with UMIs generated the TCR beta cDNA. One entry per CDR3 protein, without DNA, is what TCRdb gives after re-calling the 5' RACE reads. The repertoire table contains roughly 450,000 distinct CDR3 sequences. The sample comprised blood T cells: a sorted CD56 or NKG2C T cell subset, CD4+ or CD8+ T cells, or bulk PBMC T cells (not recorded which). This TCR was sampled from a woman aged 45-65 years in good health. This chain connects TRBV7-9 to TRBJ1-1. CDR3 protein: CASSSRERGNTEAFF.